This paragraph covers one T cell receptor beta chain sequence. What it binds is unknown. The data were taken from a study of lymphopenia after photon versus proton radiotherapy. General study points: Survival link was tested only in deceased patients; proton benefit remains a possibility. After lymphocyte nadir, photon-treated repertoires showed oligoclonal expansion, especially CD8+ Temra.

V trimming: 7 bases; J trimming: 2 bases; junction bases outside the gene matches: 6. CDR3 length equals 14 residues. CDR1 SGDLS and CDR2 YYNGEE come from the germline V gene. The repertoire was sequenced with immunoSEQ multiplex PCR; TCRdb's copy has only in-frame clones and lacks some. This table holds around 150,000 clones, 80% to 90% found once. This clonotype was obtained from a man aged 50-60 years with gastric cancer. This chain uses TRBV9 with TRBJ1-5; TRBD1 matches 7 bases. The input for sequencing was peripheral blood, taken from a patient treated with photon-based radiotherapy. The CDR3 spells CASGETGGNQPQHF. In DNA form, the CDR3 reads TGTGCCAGCGGCGAAACAGGGGGCAATCAGCCCCAGCATTTT.